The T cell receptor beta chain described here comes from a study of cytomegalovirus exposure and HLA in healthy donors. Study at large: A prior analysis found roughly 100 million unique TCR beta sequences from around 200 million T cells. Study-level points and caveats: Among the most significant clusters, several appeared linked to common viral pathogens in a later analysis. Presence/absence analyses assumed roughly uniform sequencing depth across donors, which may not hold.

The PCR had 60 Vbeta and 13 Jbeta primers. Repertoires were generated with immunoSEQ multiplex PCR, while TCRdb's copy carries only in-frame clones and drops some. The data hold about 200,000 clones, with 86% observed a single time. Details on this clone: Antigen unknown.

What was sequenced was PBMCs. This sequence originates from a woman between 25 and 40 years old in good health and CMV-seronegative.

CDR3: CAIDATGILQPQHF. CDR3 in DNA: TGTGCTATTGATGCGACAGGTATACTTCAGCCCCAGCATTTT. The chain employs TRBV12-5 and TRBJ1-5, with D tentatively TRBD1 (6 bases). V was trimmed by 10 bases and J by 6 bases, leaving 19 bases between them. In germline, CDR1 is LGHNT, CDR2 FRNRAP. This CDR3 is built from 14 residues. Combining the CDR3 with reference TRBV12-5 and TRBJ1-5 gives the whole variable domain DARVTQTPRHKVTEMGQEVTMRCQPILGHNTVFWYRQTMMQGLELLAYFRNRAPLDDSGMPKDRFSAEMPDATLATLKIQPSEPRDSAVYFCAIDATGILQPQHFGDGTRLSIL.